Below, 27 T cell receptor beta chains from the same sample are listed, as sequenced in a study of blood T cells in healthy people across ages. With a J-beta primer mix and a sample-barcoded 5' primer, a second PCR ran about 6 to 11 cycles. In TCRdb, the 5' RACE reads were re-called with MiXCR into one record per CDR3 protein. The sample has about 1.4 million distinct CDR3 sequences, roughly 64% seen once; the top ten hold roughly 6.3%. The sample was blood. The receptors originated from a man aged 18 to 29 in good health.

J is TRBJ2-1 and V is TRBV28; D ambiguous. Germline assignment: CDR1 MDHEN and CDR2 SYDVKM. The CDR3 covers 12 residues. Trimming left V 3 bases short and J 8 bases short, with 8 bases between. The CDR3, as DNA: TGTGCCAGCAGTTTTCGGGTTCATGAGCAGTTCTTC. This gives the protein CASSFRVHEQFF.

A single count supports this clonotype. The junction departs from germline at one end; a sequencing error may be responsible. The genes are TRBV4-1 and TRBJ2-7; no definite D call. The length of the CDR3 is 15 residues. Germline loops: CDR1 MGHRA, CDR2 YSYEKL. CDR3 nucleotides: TGCGCCAGCAGCCAAGAAGGTCCGACACGCGAAGAGCGGTACTTC. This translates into CASSQEGPTREERYF.

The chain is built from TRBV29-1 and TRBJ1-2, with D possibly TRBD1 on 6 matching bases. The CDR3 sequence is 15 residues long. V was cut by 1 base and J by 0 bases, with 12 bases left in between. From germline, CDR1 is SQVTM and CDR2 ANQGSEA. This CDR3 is CSVEGGRDTNYGYTF. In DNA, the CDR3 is TGCAGCGTTGAAGGCGGCAGGGACACTAACTATGGCTACACCTTC.

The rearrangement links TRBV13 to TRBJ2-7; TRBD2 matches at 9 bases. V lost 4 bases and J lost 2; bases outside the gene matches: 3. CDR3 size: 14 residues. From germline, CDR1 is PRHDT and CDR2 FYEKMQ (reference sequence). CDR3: CASSSSGRTYEQYF. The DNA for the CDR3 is TGTGCCAGCAGCTCAAGCGGGAGGACCTACGAGCAGTACTTC.

CDR3 bases: TGCAGTGCTACCCTAGAGTATGGCTACACCTTC. Protein product: CSATLEYGYTF. The chain joins TRBV20-1 to TRBJ1-2; unclear D gene. Trimming left V 4 bases short and J 5 bases short, with 8 bases between. Germline V gives CDR1 DFQATT, CDR2 SNEGSKA (reference sequence). This CDR3 contains 11 residues.

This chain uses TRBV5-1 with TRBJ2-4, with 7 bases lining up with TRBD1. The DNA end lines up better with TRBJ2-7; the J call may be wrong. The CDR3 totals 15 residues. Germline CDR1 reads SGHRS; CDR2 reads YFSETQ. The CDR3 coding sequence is TGCGCCAGGGCCGGACAGGTCTATCGGATCTACGAGCAGTACTTC. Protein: CARAGQVYRIYEQYF.

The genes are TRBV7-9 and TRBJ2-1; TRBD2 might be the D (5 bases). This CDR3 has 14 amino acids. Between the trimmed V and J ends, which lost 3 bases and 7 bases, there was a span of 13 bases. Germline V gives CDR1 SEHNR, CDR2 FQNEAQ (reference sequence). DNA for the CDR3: TGTGCCAGCAGCTTCTTTGTGACGGGGAATGAGCAGTTCTTC. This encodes CASSFFVTGNEQFF. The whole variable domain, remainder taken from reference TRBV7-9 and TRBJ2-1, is DTGVSQNPRHKITKRGQNVTFRCDPISEHNRLYWYRQTLGQGPEFLTYFQNEAQLEKSRLLSDRFSAERPKGSFSTLEIQRTEQGDSAMYLCASSFFVTGNEQFFGPGTRLTVL.

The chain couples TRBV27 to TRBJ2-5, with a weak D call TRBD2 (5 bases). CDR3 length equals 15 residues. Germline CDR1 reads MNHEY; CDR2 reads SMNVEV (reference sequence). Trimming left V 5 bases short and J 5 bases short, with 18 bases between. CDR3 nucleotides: TGTGCCAGCAGTCCGGACTGCGGTATGGGGGAGACCCAGTACTTC. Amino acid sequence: CASSPDCGMGETQYF.

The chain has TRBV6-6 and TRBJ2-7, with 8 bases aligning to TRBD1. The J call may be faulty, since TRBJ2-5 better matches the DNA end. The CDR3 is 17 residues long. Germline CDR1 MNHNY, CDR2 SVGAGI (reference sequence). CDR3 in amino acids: CASSYSRPDRVLETQYF. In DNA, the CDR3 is TGTGCCAGCAGTTACTCTCGCCCGGACAGGGTATTGGAGACCCAGTACTTC.

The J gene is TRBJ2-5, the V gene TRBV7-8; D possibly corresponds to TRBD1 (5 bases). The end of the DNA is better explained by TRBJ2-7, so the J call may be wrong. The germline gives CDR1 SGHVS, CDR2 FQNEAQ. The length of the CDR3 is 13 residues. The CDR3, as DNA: TGTGCCAGCAGCTTAGCCAGGGTTGACGAGCAGTACTTC. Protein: CASSLARVDEQYF.

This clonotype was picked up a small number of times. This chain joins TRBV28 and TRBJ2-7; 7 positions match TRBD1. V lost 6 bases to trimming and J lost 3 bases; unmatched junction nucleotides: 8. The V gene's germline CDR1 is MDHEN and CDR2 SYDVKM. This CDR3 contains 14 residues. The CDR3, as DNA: TGTGCCAGCAGGGAAGACAGGGTGCGCTACGAGCAGTACTTC. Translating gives CASREDRVRYEQYF. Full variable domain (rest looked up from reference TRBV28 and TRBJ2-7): DVKVTQSSRYLVKRTGEKVFLECVQDMDHENMFWYRQDPGLGLRLIYFSYDVKMKEKGDIPEGYSVSREKKERFSLILESASTNQTSMYLCASREDRVRYEQYFGPGTRLTVT.

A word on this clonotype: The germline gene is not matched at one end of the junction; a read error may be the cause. CDR3 sequence (DNA): TGTGCCAGCCGGACAGGGTATGAAGAACTGTTTTTT. It specifies CASRTGYEELFF. V and J are TRBV12-3 or TRBV12-4 and TRBJ1-4; TRBD1 aligns across 8 bases. This CDR3 contains 12 residues.

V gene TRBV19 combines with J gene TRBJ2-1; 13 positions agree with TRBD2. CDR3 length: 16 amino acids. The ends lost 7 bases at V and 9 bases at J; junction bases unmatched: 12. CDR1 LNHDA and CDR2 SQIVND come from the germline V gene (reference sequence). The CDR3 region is CASKTSGGASITEQFF. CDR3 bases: TGTGCCAGTAAAACTAGCGGGGGGGCCTCGATAACTGAGCAGTTCTTC.

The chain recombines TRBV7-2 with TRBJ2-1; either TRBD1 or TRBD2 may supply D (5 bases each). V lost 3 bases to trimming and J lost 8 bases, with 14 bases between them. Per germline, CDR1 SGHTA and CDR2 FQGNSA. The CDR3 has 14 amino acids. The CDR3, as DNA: TGTGCCAGCAGCTTGATTGGGGGAGACGATGAGCAGTTCTTC. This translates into CASSLIGGDDEQFF.

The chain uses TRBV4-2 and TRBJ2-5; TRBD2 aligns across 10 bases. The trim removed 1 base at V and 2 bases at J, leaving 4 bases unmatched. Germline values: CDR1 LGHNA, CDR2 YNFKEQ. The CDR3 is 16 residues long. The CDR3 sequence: CASSQGSGGIQETQYF. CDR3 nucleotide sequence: TGTGCCAGCAGCCAAGGTAGCGGGGGGATACAAGAGACCCAGTACTTC.

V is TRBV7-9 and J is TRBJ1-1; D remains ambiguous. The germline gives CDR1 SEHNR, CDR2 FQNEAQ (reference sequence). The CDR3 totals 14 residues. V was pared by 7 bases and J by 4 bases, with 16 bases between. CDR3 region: CASINTARVTEAFF. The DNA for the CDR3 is TGTGCCAGCATAAACACTGCGAGGGTCACTGAAGCTTTCTTT.

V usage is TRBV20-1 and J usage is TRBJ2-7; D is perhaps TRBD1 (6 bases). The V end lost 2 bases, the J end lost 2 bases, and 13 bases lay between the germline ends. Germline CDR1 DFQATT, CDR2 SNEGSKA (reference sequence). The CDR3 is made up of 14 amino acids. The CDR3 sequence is CSARSLGAPYEQYF. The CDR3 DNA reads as TGCAGTGCTAGATCACTGGGGGCGCCCTACGAGCAGTACTTC.

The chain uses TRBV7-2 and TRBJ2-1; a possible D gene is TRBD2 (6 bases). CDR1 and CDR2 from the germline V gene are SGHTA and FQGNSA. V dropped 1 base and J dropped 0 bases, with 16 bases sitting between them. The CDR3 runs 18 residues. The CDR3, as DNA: TGTGCCAGCAGCTTAGTGGGGGGTGCCCTACACTCCTACAATGAGCAGTTCTTC. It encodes CASSLVGGALHSYNEQFF. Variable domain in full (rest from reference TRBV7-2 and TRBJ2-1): GAGVSQSPSNKVTEKGKDVELRCDPISGHTALYWYRQSLGQGLEFLIYFQGNSAPDKSGLPSDRFSAERTGGSVSTLTIQRTQQEDSAVYLCASSLVGGALHSYNEQFFGPGTRLTVL.

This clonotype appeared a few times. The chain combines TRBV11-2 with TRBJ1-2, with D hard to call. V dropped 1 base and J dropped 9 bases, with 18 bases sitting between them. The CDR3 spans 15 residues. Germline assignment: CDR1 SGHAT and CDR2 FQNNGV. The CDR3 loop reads CASSLGQQARESYTF. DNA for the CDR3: TGTGCCAGCAGCTTAGGTCAGCAGGCCCGAGAGAGCTACACCTTC.

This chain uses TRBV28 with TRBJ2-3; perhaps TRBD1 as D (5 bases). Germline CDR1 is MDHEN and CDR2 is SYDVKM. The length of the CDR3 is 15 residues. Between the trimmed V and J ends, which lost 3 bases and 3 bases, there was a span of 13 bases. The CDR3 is CASSFRVVETDTQYF. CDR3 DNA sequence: TGTGCCAGCAGTTTCAGGGTGGTGGAAACAGATACGCAGTATTTT.

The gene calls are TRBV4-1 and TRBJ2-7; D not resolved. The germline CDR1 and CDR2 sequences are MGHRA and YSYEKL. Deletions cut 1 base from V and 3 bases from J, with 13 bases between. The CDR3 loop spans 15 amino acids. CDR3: CASSQGTALNYEQYF. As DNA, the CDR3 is TGCGCCAGCAGCCAAGGAACTGCGCTCAACTACGAGCAGTACTTC.

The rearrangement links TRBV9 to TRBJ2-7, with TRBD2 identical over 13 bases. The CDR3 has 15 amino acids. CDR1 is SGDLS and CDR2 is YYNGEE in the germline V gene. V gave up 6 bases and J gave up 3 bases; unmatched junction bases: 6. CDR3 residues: CASTSGLAGVYEQYF. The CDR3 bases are TGTGCCAGCACCTCCGGACTAGCGGGGGTCTACGAGCAGTACTTC.

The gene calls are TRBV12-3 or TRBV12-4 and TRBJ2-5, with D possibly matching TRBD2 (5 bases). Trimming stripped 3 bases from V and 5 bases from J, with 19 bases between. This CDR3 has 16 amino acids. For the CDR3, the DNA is TGTGCCAGCAGTTTGTTCTCCAAGGGAGTCGGGGAGACCCAGTACTTC. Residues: CASSLFSKGVGETQYF.

The DNA for the CDR3 is TGCAGTGCTAGTCTGCCTACCGGAGAGTATGGCTACACCTTC. Residues: CSASLPTGEYGYTF. This chain joins TRBV20-1 and TRBJ1-2; D is ambiguous. The CDR3 spans 14 residues. V was shortened by 3 bases and J by 5 bases, with 16 bases between the two germline ends. In germline, CDR1 is DFQATT, CDR2 SNEGSKA (reference sequence).

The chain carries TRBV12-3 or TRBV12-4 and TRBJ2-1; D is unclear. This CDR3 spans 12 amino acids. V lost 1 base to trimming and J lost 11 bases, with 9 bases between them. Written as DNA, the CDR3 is TGTGCCAGCAGTTTAGGGGCAGGACAGCAGTTCTTC. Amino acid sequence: CASSLGAGQQFF.

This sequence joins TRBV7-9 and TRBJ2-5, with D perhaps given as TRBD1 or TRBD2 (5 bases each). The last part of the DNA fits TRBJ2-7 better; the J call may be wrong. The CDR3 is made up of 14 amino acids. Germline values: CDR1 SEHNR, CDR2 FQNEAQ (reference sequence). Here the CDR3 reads CASSSPGPPYEQYF. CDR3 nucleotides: TGTGCCAGCAGCTCCCCGGGGCCACCCTACGAGCAGTACTTC.

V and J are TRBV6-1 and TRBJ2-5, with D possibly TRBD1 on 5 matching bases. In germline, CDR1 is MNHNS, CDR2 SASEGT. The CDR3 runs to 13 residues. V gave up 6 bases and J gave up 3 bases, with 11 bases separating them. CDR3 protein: CASRTPREETQYF. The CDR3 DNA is TGTGCCAGCAGGACCCCCAGGGAAGAGACCCAGTACTTC.